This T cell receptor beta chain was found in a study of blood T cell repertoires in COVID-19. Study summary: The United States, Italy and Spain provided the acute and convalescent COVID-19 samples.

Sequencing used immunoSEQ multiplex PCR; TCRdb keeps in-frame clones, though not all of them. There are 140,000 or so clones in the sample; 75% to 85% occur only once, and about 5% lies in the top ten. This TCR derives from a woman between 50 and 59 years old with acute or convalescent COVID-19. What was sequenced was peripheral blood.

The CDR3 nucleotides read TGTGCCAGCAGTCTAAAGGCCCCGGGGGGGACAAGCTCCTATAATTCACCCCTCCACTTT. Protein: CASSLKAPGGTSSYNSPLHF. The V gene is TRBV27, the J gene TRBJ1-6, with a possible D match to TRBD1 (6 bases). CDR1 and CDR2 (germline): MNHEY, SMNVEV (reference sequence). The V gene lost 5 bases and the J gene lost 0 bases, with 23 bases spanning the gap. CDR3 length equals 20 residues.